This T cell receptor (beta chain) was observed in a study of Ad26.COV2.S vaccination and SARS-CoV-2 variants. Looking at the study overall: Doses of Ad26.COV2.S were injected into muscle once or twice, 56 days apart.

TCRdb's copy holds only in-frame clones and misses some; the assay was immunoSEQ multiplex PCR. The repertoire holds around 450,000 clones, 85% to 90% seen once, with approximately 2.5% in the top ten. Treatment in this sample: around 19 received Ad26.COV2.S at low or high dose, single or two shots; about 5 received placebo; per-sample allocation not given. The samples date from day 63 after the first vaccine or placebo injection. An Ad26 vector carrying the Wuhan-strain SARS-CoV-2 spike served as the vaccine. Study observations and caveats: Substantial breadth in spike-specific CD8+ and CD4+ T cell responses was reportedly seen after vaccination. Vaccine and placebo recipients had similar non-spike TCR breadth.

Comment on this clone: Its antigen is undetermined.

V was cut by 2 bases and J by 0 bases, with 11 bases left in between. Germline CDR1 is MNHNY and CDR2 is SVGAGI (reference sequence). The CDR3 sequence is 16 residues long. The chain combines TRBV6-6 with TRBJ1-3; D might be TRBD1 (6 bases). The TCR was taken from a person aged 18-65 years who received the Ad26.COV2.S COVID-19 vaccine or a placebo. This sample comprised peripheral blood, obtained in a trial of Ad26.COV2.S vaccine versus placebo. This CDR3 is CASSYATGSSGNTIYF. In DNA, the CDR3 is TGTGCCAGCAGTTACGCTACAGGGAGCTCTGGAAACACCATATATTTT.